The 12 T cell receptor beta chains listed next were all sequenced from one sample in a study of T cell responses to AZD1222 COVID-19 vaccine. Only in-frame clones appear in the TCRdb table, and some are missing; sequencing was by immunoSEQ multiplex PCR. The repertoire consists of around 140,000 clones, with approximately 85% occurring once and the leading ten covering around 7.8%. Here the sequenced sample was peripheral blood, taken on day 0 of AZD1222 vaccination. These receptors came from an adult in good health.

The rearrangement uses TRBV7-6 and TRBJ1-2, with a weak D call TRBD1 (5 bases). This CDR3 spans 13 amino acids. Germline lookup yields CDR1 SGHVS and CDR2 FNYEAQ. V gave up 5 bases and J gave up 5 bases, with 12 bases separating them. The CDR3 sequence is CASSAQAMYGYTF. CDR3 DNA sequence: TGTGCCAGCAGCGCACAGGCCATGTATGGCTACACCTTC.

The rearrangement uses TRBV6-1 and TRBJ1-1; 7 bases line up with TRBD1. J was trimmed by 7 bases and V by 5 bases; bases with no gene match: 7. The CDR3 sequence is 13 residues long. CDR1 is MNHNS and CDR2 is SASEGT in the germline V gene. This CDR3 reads CASSSHDRDEAFF. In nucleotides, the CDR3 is TGTGCCAGCAGTTCCCATGACAGGGATGAAGCTTTCTTT.

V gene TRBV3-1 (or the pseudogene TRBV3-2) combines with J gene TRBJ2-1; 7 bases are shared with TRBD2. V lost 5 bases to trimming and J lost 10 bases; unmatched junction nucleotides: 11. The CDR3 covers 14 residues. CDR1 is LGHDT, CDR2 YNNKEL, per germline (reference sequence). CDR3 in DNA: TGTGCCAGCAGCTCCGGGACTAATCTTTGGGAGCAGTTCTTC. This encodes CASSSGTNLWEQFF.

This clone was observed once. CDR3 nucleotides: TGTGCCAGCAGGCAAGGGGGGCAGACCCAGTACTTC. This translates into CASRQGGQTQYF. The V call is TRBV7-9, the J call TRBJ2-5; possibly TRBD1 or TRBD2 for D (6 bases each). V lost 6 bases and J lost 6, with 11 bases in between. CDR1 SEHNR and CDR2 FQNEAQ come from the germline V gene (reference sequence). This CDR3 has 12 residues.

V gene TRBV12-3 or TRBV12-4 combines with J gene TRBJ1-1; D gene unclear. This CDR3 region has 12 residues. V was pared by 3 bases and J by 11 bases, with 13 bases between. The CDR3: CASSLVTPYAFF. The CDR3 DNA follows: TGTGCCAGCAGTTTGGTGACACCTTACGCTTTCTTT.

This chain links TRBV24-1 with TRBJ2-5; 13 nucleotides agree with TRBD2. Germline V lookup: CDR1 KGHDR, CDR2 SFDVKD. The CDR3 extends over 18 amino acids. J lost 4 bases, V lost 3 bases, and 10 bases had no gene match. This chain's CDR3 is CATSDRTSGGPYGETQYF. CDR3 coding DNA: TGTGCCACCAGTGATCGGACTAGCGGGGGACCATATGGAGAGACCCAGTACTTC.

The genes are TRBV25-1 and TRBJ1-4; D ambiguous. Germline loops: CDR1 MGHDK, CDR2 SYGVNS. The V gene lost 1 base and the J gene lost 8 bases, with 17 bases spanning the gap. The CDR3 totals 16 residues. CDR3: CASSEFQASGYEKLFF. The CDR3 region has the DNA TGTGCCAGCAGTGAATTTCAGGCTTCCGGATACGAAAAACTGTTTTTT.

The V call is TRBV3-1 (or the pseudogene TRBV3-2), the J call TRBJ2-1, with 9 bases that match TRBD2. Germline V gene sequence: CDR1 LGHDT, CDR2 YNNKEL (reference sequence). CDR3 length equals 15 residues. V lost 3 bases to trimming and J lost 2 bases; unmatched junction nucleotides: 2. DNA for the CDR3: TGTGCCAGCAGCCAGTTAGCGGGGGCCTACAATGAGCAGTTCTTC. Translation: CASSQLAGAYNEQFF.

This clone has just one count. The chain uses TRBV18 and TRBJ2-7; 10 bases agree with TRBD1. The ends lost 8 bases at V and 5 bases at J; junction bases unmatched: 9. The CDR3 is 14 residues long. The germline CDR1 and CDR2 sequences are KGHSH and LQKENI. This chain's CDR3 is CASRPGQGPDEQYF. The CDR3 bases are TGTGCCAGCAGACCGGGACAGGGGCCCGACGAGCAGTACTTC.

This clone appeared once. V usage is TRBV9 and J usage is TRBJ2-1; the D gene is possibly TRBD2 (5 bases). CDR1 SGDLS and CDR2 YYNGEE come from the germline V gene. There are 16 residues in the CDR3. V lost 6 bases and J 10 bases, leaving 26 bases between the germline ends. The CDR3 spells CASTDNRLAGSSEQFF. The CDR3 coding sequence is TGTGCCAGCACCGATAACCGCCTAGCCGGATCGTCCGAGCAGTTCTTC.

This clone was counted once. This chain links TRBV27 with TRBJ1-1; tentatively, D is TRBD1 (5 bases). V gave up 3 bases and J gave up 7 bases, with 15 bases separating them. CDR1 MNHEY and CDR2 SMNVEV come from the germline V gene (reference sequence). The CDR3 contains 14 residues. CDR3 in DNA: TGTGCCAGCAGTTTGAACGGAGGGGCTGGTGAAGCTTTCTTT. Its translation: CASSLNGGAGEAFF.

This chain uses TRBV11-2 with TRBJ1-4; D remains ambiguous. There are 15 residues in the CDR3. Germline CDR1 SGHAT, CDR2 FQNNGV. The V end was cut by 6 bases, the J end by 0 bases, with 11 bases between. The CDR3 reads CASSESPATNEKLFF. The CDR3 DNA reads TGTGCCAGCAGTGAAAGCCCCGCAACTAATGAAAAACTGTTTTTT.